The sequence of this TCR beta chain was determined in a study of neurological immune-mediated disorders. This clonotype was counted at least ten times. Its antigen is not known. 2 million PBMCs stored at -80 C were the source of the unsorted libraries. General study findings and limits: The absence of shared CDR3 amino acid sequences among expanded clones across subjects suggests private repertoires in all groups.

V was clipped by 10 bases and J by 1 base, with 11 bases between them. The CDR3 runs 13 residues. CDR1 ENHRY and CDR2 SYGVKD come from the germline V gene. 5'RACE employing 10-nucleotide random UMIs yielded the cDNA. One entry per CDR3 protein results from TCRdb running MiXCR on the 5' RACE reads. The table records approximately 70,000 distinct CDR3 sequences, roughly 3.9% of them present only once. The material sequenced was PBMCs. The sequence came from a man aged 30 to 45 with multiple sclerosis. The chain recombines TRBV10-3 with TRBJ1-3; D is undetermined. CDR3 amino acids: CATAYSSGNTIYF. The CDR3 nucleotides read TGTGCCACCGCATATTCTTCTGGAAACACCATATATTTT.